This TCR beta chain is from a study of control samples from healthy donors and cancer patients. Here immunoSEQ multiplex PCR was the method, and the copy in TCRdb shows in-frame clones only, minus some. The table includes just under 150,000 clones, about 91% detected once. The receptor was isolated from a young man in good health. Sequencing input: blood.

The chain's CDR3 is CASSYPGLAGKNIQYF. The CDR3 coding sequence is TGTGCCAGCAGTTATCCGGGACTAGCGGGAAAAAACATTCAGTACTTC. The V and J genes are TRBV6-5 and TRBJ2-4; 13 bases line up with TRBD2. The V gene end was trimmed by 3 bases and the J gene end by 4 bases; junction bases not matched to a gene: 3. The CDR3 loop spans 16 amino acids. The germline V gene encodes CDR1 MNHEY and CDR2 SVGAGI.